This TCR beta chain came from a study of blood T cell repertoires in COVID-19. Overall study: T cells, B-cell-depleted T cells, or PBMCs provided the cDNA or gDNA that served as material.

CDR1 and CDR2 from the germline V gene are SQVTM and ANQGSEA. The CDR3 covers 14 residues. V was pared by 7 bases and J by 0 bases, with 5 bases of the junction left unmatched. In the authors' workflow: Reference gene primer amplification in the assay estimated nucleated cell counts. Clones were sequenced by immunoSEQ multiplex PCR, and TCRdb holds only the in-frame ones, with some missing. For V, J and clone size, that table is used; D and trimming come from the DNA. The sample consists of 70,000 to 85,000 clones, roughly 84% of them appearing once. The TCR comes from a woman older than 75 in a cohort sampled during active or convalescent COVID-19. The rearrangement links TRBV29-1 to TRBJ2-5; TRBD1 matches 10 bases. Sequenced: peripheral blood. The CDR3 is CSAGDRGNQETQYF. The CDR3 DNA reads as TGCAGCGCTGGGGACAGGGGTAACCAAGAGACCCAGTACTTC. Full variable domain (missing parts from reference TRBV29-1 and TRBJ2-5): SAVISQKPSRDICQRGTSLTIQCQVDSQVTMMFWYRQQPGQSLTLIATANQGSEATYESGFVIDKFPISRPNLTFSTLTVSNMSPEDSSIYLCSAGDRGNQETQYFGPGTRLLVL.